The following is a T cell receptor beta chain sequence with its context. What it binds is not known. Germline is not matched at one junction end, which may reflect a read error. The sample comes from a study of siplizumab effects on memory and regulatory T cells. Study-wide points: Unstimulated naive T cells seemed to show more diversity than memory cells did, and they also seemed to be among the major contributors to the alloresponse. Of the proliferating CD4+ or CD8+ clones, roughly 80-95% lacked a naive or memory phenotype that could be assigned. For mappable alloreactive CD4+ clones, the mean Treg-derived fraction was around 69% with siplizumab and approximately 26% in controls.

CDR1 is SNHLY and CDR2 is FYNNEI in the germline V gene. The CDR3 totals 14 residues. Approximately 10^5 TCR templates were assayed per sample. Only in-frame clones appear in the TCRdb table, and some are missing; sequencing was by immunoSEQ multiplex PCR. The sample records 100,000 or so clones, about 91% being singletons. Sequencing input: CD4+ T cells sorted from blood. The gene calls are TRBV2 and TRBJ1-1; 7 nucleotides line up with TRBD1. The sequence was obtained from a human donor in good health. The DNA for the CDR3 is TGTGCCACCAGTCCGGACAGGTGGAACACTGAAGCTTTCTTT. Translating it yields CATSPDRWNTEAFF.